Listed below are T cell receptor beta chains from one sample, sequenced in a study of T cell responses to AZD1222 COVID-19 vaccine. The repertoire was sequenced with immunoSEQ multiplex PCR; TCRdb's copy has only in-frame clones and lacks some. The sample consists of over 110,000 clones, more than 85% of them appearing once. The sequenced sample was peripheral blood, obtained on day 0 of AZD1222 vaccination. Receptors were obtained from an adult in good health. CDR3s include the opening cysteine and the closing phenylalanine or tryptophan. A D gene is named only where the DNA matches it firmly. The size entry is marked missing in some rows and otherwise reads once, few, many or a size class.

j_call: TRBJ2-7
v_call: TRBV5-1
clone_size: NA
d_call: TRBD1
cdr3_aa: CASSAGLSTGSPYEQYF
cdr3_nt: TGCGCCAGCAGCGCGGGCCTTTCGACAGGGAGTCCCTACGAGCAGTACTTC

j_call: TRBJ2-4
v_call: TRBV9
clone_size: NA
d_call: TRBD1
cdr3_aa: CASSVGGQGRNIQYF
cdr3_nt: TGTGCCAGCAGCGTAGGGGGACAGGGCCGAAACATTCAGTACTTC

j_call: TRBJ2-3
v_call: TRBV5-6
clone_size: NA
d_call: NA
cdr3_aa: CASSFVGLARGTDTQYF
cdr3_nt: TGTGCCAGCAGCTTTGTGGGGCTAGCGCGGGGCACAGATACGCAGTATTTT

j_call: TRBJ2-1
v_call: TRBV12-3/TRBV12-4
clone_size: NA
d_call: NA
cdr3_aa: CASSLTEQFF
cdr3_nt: TGTGCCAGCAGTTTAACTGAGCAGTTCTTC

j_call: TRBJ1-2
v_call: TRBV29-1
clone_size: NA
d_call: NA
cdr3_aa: CSVRGRDGYTF
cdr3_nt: TGCAGCGTTAGGGGGAGGGATGGCTACACCTTC

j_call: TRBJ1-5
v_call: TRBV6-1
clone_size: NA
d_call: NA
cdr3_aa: CASSEAWGNQPQHF
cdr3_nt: TGTGCCAGCAGTGAAGCGTGGGGGAATCAGCCCCAGCATTTT

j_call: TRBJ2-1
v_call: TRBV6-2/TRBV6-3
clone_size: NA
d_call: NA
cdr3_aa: CASSYPLTGVRANTYNEQFF
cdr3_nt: TGTGCCAGCAGTTACCCCCTGACGGGTGTGAGAGCTAACACCTACAATGAGCAGTTCTTC

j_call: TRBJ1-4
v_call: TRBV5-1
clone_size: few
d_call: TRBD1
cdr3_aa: CASSGQGQDNEKLFF
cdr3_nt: TGCGCCAGCAGCGGACAGGGGCAAGATAATGAAAAACTGTTTTTT

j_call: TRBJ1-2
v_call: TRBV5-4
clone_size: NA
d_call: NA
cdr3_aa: CASSLAGVRGGFYGYTF
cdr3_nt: TGTGCCAGCAGCTTGGCCGGGGTAAGGGGCGGCTTTTATGGCTACACCTTC

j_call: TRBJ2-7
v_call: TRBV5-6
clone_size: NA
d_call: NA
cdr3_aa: CASSSGAHEQYF
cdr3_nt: TGTGCCAGCAGCTCCGGGGCCCACGAGCAGTACTTC

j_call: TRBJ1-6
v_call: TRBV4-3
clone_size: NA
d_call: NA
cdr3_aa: CASSQGLHNSPLHF
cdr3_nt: TGCGCCAGCAGCCAAGGACTGCACAATTCACCCCTCCACTTT

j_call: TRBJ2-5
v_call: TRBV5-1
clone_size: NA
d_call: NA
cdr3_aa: CASSLTGVGETQYF
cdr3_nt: TGCGCCAGCAGCTTGACCGGGGTTGGTGAGACCCAGTACTTC

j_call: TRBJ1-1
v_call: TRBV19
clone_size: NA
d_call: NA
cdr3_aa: CASRWGSTEAFF
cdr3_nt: TGTGCCAGTAGATGGGGGAGCACTGAAGCTTTCTTT

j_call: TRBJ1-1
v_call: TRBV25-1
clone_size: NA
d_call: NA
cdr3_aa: CASSTRWGNTEAFF
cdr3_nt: TGTGCCAGCAGTACACGTTGGGGGAACACTGAAGCTTTCTTT

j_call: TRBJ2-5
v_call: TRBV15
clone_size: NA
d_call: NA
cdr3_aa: CATSRKGVEGRTQYF
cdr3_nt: TGTGCCACCAGCAGAAAGGGGGTAGAGGGGAGGACCCAGTACTTC

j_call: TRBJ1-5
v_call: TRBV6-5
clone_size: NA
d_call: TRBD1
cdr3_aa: CASSSTGSHQPQHF
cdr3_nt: TGTGCCAGCAGTTCGACAGGGTCTCATCAGCCCCAGCATTTT

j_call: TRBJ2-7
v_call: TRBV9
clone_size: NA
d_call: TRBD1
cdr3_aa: CASSVEGQGVLRHEQYF
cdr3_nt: TGTGCCAGCAGCGTAGAGGGACAGGGGGTCCTTCGGCACGAGCAGTACTTC

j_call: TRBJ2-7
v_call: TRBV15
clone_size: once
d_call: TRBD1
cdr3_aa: CATSRDIGQEGQLF
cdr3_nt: TGTGCCACCAGCAGAGATATAGGACAGGAAGGTCAACTCTTC

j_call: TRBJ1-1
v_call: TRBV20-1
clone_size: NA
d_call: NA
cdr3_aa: CSASSMNTEAFF
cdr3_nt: TGCAGTGCTAGTTCCATGAACACTGAAGCTTTCTTT

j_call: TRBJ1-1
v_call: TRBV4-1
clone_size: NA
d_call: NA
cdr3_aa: CASSQERAMNTEAFF
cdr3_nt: TGCGCCAGCAGCCAAGAAAGAGCCATGAACACTGAAGCTTTCTTT

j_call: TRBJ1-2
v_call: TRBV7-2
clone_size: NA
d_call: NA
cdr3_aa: CASSLGRGNYGYTF
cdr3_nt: TGTGCCAGCAGCTTAGGGCGGGGAAACTATGGCTACACCTTC

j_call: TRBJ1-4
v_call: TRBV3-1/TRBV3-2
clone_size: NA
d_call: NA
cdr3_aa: CASSQVVNRNEKLFF
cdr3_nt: TGTGCCAGCAGCCAAGTTGTGAACAGGAATGAAAAACTGTTTTTT

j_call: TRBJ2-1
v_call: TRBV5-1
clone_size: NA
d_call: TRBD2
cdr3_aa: CASSLMAGGEQFF
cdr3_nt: TGCGCCAGCAGCTTGATGGCGGGGGGTGAGCAGTTCTTC

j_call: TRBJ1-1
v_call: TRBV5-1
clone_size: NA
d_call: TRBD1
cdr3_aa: CASSLTGGTENTEAFF
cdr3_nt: TGCGCCAGCAGCTTGACCGGAGGGACAGAGAACACTGAAGCTTTCTTT

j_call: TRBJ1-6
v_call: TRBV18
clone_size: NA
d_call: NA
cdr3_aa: CASSPNPGNSPLHF
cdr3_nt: TGTGCCAGCTCACCAAACCCCGGGAATTCACCCCTCCACTTT

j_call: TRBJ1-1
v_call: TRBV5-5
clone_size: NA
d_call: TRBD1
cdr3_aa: CASSLLVTGDTEAFF
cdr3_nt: TGTGCCAGCAGCTTGCTGGTCACAGGGGACACTGAAGCTTTCTTT

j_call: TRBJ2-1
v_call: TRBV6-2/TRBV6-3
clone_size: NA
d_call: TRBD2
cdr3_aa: CASSYPLAGETRTYNEQFF
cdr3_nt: TGTGCCAGCAGTTACCCACTAGCGGGGGAAACTAGGACCTACAATGAGCAGTTCTTC

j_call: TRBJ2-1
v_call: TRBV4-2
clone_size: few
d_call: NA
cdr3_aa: CASSQEEHIYNEQFF
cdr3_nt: TGTGCCAGCAGCCAAGAAGAACACATCTACAATGAGCAGTTCTTC

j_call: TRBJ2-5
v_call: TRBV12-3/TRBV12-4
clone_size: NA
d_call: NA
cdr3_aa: CASSASGRETQYF
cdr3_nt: TGTGCCAGCAGTGCCTCCGGGCGAGAGACCCAGTACTTC

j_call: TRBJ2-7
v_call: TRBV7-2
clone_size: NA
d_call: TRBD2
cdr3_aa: CASSIGLASYEQYF
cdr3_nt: TGTGCCAGCAGCATAGGACTAGCGTCCTACGAGCAGTACTTC

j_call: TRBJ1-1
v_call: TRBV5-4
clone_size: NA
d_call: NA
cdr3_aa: CASSLDEGPRTEAFF
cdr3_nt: TGTGCCAGCAGCTTGGATGAGGGGCCCCGAACTGAAGCTTTCTTT

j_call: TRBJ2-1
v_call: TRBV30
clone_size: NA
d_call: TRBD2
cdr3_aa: CAWTRGGNNEQFF
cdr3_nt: TGTGCCTGGACTCGCGGGGGTAACAATGAGCAGTTCTTC

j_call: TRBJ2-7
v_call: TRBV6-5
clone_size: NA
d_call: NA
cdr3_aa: CASSKTWGLYEQYF
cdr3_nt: TGTGCCAGCAGCAAGACTTGGGGCCTCTACGAGCAGTACTTC

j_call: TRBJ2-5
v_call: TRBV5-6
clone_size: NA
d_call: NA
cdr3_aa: CASSPRQAQGQETQYF
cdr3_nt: TGTGCCAGCAGCCCAAGACAGGCCCAGGGCCAAGAGACCCAGTACTTC

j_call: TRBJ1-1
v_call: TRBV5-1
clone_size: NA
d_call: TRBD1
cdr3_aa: CASIGQGGMNTEAFF
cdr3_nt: TGCGCCAGCATTGGACAGGGGGGCATGAACACTGAAGCTTTCTTT

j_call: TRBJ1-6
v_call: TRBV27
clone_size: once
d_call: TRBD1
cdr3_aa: CASSPDRDTPLHF
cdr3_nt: TGTGCCAGCAGTCCTGACAGGGATACACCCCTCCACTTT

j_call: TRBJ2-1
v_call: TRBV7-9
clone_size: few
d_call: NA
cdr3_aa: CASSPQDEQFF
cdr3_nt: TGTGCCAGCAGCCCCCAGGATGAGCAGTTCTTC

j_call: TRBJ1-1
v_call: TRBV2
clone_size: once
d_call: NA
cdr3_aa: CASRERPYGEAFF
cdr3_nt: TGTGCCAGCAGAGAGCGACCGTACGGTGAAGCTTTCTTT

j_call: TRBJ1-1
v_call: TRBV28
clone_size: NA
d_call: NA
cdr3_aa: CASSLIGGRGVNTEAFF
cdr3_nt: TGTGCCAGCAGTTTAATCGGCGGCCGGGGTGTTAACACTGAAGCTTTCTTT

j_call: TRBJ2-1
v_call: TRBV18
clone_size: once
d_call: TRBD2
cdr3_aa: CASFSPGTSGRADYNEQFF
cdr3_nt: TGTGCCAGCTTCTCACCCGGGACTAGCGGGAGGGCAGATTACAATGAGCAGTTCTTC

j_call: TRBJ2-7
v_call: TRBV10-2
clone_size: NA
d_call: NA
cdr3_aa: CASMYRQQYEQYF
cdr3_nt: TGCGCCAGCATGTATCGACAGCAATACGAGCAGTACTTC

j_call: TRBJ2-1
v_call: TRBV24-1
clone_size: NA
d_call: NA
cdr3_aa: CATELSGSNEQFF
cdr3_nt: TGTGCCACCGAACTTTCTGGGAGCAATGAGCAGTTCTTC

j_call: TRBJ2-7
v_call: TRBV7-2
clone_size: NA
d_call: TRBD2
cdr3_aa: CASSLNSGGADEQYF
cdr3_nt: TGTGCCAGCAGCTTAAATTCCGGGGGGGCGGACGAGCAGTACTTC

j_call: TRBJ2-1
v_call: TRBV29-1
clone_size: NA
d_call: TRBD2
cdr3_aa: CSVVTPSGSYNEQFF
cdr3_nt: TGCAGCGTTGTGACCCCTAGCGGGAGTTACAATGAGCAGTTCTTC

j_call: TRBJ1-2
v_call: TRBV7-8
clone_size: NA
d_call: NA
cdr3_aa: CASSSMPGAGYGYTF
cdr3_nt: TGTGCCAGCAGTTCGATGCCGGGAGCCGGGTATGGCTACACCTTC

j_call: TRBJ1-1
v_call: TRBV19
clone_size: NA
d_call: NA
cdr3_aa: CASIQTRGTEAFF
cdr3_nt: TGTGCCAGTATTCAAACTAGGGGCACTGAAGCTTTCTTT

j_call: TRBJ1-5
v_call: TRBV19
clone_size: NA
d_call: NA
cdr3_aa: CASSSGPLRGNQPQHF
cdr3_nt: TGTGCCAGTAGTTCAGGACCCCTCCGGGGGAATCAGCCCCAGCATTTT

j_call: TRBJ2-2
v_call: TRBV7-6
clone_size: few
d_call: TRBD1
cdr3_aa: CASSLGQGTNTGELFF
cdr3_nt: TGTGCCAGCAGCTTAGGACAGGGCACGAACACCGGGGAGCTGTTTTTT

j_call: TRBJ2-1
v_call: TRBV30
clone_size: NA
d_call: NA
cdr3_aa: CAFSLGAANEQFF
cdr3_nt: TGTGCCTTCTCCCTCGGGGCCGCCAATGAGCAGTTCTTC

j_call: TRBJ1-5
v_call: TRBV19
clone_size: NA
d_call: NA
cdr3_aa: CASSIILAGNNQPQHF
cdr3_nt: TGTGCCAGTAGTATAATTTTGGCGGGGAACAATCAGCCCCAGCATTTT

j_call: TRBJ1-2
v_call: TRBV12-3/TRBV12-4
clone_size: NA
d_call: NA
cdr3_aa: CASSLGGGYGYTF
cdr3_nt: TGTGCCAGCAGTTTAGGGGGCGGCTATGGCTACACCTTC

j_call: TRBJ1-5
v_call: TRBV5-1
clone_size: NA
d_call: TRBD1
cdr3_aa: CASSAGTGNQPQHF
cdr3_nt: TGCGCCAGCAGCGCCGGGACAGGAAATCAGCCCCAGCATTTT

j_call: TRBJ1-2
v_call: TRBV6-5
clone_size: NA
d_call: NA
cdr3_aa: CASSYHPGAPNYGYTF
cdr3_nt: TGTGCCAGCAGTTACCACCCGGGGGCGCCCAACTATGGCTACACCTTC

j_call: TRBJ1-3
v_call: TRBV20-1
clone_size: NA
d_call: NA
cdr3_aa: CSARAGNTIYF
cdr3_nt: TGCAGTGCTAGAGCGGGAAACACCATATATTTT

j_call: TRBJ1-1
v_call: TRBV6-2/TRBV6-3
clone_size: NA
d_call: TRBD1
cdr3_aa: CASSYSRGEDTEAFF
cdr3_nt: TGTGCCAGCAGTTACTCCAGGGGGGAGGACACTGAAGCTTTCTTT

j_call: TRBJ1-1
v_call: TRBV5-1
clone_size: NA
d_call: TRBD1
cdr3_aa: CASSLGTGGSAFF
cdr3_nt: TGCGCCAGCAGCTTGGGGACAGGGGGCTCGGCTTTCTTT

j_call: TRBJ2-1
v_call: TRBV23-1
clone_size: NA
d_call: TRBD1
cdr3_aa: CASSQFGRGPQFF
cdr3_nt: TGCGCCAGCAGTCAATTTGGCAGGGGGCCGCAGTTCTTC